The clone carrying this TCR beta chain occurred once. Its matching antigen is unknown. Roughly 0.45 to 1 ug RNA was reverse transcribed with random hexamers. The amplification used immunoSEQ multiplex PCR on TCR beta CDR3; it spanned 54 Vbeta and 13 Jbeta. TCRdb re-analysed the immunoSEQ multiplex PCR reads in MiXCR, keeping a single row per CDR3 protein. The sample contains about 130,000 distinct CDR3 sequences, around 96% of which appear only once. The source of the sample is a study of CD8 T cells in Susac syndrome. Points from the study as a whole: Acknowledgment was made by the study that its TCR sequencing and HLA analysis involved a relatively small number of individuals.

Sequencing of TCR beta was undertaken in CD8+ and CD4+ T cells derived from blood. TEMRA cells were enriched by FACS, and CD4+ and CD8+ T cells were negatively isolated. V gave up 5 bases and J gave up 1 base; unmatched junction bases: 6. The CDR3 has 15 amino acids. The V gene's germline CDR1 is SEHNR and CDR2 FQNEAQ (reference sequence). The clonotype originates from a human donor in good health. The chain uses TRBV7-9 and TRBJ1-2, with 8 nucleotides matching TRBD1. Sequencing used CD4+ T cells from PBMCs. The CDR3 sequence is CASSPGQALNYGYTF. The CDR3 DNA sequence: TGTGCCAGCAGCCCGGGACAGGCTCTTAACTATGGCTACACCTTC. Combining the CDR3 with reference TRBV7-9 and TRBJ1-2 gives the whole variable domain DTGVSQNPRHKITKRGQNVTFRCDPISEHNRLYWYRQTLGQGPEFLTYFQNEAQLEKSRLLSDRFSAERPKGSFSTLEIQRTEQGDSAMYLCASSPGQALNYGYTFGSGTRLTVV.